This T cell receptor beta chain comes out of a study of Ad26.COV2.S vaccination and SARS-CoV-2 variants. Study information: Administration of Ad26.COV2.S was intramuscular, either once or twice 56 days apart. Whole-study findings and limits: Spike-specific TCR breadth ran higher among vaccine recipients than placebo recipients. After vaccination, substantial breadth of spike-specific CD8+ and CD4+ responses was reported. In TCR breadth and depth analyses, total T cell responses may have been underestimated.

This clone occurred a few times. The antigen is not known. As to treatment: roughly 19 received Ad26.COV2.S at low or high dose, single or two shots; about 5 received placebo; per-sample allocation not given. Day 63 following the first vaccine or placebo injection was when the samples were taken. From germline, CDR1 is SEHNR and CDR2 FQNEAQ (reference sequence). The CDR3 is 12 residues long. Trimming shortened V by 4 bases and J by 7 bases, and 7 bases separated the two germline ends. Only in-frame clones appear in the TCRdb table, and some are missing; sequencing was by immunoSEQ multiplex PCR. The sample has 440,000 or so clones, 80% to 90% seen once.

The material was peripheral blood, obtained in a trial of Ad26.COV2.S vaccine versus placebo. This chain connects TRBV7-9 to TRBJ1-4; D is possibly TRBD1 (6 bases). This receptor was obtained from a person between 18 and 59 years old who received the Ad26.COV2.S COVID-19 vaccine or a placebo. The CDR3 region has the DNA TGTGCCAGCAGCTCGACAGGTGAAAAACTGTTTTTT. Its protein is CASSSTGEKLFF.